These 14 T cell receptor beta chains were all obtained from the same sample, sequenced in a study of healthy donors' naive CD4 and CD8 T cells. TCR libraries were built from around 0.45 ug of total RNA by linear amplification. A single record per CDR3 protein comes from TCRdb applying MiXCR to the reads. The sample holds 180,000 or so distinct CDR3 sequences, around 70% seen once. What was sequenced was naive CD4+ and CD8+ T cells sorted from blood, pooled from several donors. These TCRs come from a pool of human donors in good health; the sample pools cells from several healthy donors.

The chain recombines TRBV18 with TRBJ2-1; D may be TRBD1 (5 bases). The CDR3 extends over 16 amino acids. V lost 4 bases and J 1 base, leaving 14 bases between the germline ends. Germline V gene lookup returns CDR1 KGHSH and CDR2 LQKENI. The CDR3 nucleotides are TGTGCCAGCTCACTCTCAGGGCTGGGATCCTACAATGAGCAGTTCTTC. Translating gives CASSLSGLGSYNEQFF.

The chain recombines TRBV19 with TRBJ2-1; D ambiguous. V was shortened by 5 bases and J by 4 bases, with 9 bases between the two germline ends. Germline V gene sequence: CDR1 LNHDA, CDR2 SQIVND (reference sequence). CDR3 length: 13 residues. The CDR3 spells CASSADLYNEQFF. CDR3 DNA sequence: TGTGCCAGTAGTGCAGACTTGTACAATGAGCAGTTCTTC.

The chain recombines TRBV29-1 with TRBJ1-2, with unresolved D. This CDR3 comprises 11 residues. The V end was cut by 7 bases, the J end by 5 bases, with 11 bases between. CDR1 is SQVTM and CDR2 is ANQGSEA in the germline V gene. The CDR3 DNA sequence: TGCAGCGGTCTCGAGGAGTATGGCTACACCTTC. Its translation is CSGLEEYGYTF.

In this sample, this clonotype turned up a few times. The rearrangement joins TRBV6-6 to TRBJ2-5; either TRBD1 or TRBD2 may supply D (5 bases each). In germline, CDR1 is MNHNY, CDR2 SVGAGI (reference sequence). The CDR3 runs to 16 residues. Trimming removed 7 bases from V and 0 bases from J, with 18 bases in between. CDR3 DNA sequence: TGTGCCAGCACCTTGAGGGGTAGTACCTACCAAGAGACCCAGTACTTC. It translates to CASTLRGSTYQETQYF.

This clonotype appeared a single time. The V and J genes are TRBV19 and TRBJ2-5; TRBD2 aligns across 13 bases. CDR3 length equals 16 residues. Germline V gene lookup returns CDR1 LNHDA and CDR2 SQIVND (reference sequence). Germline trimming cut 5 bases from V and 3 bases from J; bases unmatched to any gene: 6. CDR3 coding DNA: TGTGCCAGTAGTTCTCGACTAGCGGGAGGAAAAGAGACCCAGTACTTC. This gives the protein CASSSRLAGGKETQYF.

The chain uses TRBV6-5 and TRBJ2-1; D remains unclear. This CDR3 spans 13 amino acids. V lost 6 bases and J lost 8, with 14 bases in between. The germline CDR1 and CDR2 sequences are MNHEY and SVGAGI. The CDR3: CASRSLGFDEQFF. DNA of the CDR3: TGTGCCAGCAGGTCCCTGGGGTTCGATGAGCAGTTCTTC.

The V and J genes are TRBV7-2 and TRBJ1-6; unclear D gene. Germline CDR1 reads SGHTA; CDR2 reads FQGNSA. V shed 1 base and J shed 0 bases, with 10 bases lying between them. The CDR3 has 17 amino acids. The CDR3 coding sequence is TGTGCCAGCAGCTTAGTGGCAGTCAGCTCCTATAATTCACCCCTCCACTTT. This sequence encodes CASSLVAVSSYNSPLHF.

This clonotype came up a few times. This chain's CDR3 is CSVEGRSNYGYTF. For the CDR3, the DNA is TGCAGCGTTGAAGGCCGGTCTAACTATGGCTACACCTTC. This chain links TRBV29-1 with TRBJ1-2; no reliable D call. Germline CDR1 SQVTM, CDR2 ANQGSEA. V was shortened by 1 base and J by 0 bases, with 6 bases between the two germline ends. This CDR3 comprises 13 residues. The whole variable domain, remainder taken from reference TRBV29-1 and TRBJ1-2, is SAVISQKPSRDICQRGTSLTIQCQVDSQVTMMFWYRQQPGQSLTLIATANQGSEATYESGFVIDKFPISRPNLTFSTLTVSNMSPEDSSIYLCSVEGRSNYGYTFGSGTRLTVV.

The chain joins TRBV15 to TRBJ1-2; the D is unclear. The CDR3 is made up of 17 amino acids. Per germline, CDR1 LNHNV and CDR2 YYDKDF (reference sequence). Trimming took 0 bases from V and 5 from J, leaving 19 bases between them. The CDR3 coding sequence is TGTGCCACCAGCAGAGATCCCCGGGTCAGTCTCCTATATGGCTACACCTTC. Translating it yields CATSRDPRVSLLYGYTF.

CDR3 in amino acids: CASRPSLAFTEAFF. The CDR3 bases are TGCGCCAGCCGCCCGTCGTTGGCTTTCACTGAAGCTTTCTTT. The V call is TRBV5-1, the J call TRBJ1-1; D is ambiguous. The length of the CDR3 is 14 residues. The V end was cut by 7 bases, the J end by 4 bases, with 17 bases between. Germline loops: CDR1 SGHRS, CDR2 YFSETQ.

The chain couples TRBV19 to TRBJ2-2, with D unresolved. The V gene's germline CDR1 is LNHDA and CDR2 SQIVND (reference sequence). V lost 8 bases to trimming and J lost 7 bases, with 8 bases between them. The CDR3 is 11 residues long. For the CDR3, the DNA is TGTGCCAGTCGGCTAGACGGGGAGCTGTTTTTT. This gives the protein CASRLDGELFF.

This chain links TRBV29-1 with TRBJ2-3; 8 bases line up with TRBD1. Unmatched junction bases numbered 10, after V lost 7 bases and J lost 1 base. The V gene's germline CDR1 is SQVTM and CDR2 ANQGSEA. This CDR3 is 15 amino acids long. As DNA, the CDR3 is TGCAGCGCCATCGGACAGGGTCGTGGCACAGATACGCAGTATTTT. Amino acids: CSAIGQGRGTDTQYF.

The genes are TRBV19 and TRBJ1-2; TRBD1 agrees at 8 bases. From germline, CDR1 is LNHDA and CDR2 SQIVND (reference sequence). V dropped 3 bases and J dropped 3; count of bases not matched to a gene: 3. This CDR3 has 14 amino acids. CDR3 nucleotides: TGTGCCAGTAGTATCGACAGGGGCGACTATGGCTACACCTTC. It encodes CASSIDRGDYGYTF.

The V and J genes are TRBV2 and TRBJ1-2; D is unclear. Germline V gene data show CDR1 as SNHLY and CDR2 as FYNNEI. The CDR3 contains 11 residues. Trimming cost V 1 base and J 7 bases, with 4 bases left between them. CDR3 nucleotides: TGTGCCAGCAGTGAAGGGTCTGGCTACACCTTC. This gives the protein CASSEGSGYTF.